A single sample gave rise to the 10 T cell receptor beta chains below, sequenced in a study of blood T cell repertoires in COVID-19. Measured with immunoSEQ multiplex PCR; TCRdb has only the in-frame clones, and not every one. The sample yields 490,000 or so clones, approximately 88% seen once. Material: PBMCs or T cells enriched from blood (not recorded which). Source of these receptors: a woman in her thirties or forties who had recovered from COVID-19.

This chain links TRBV24-1 with TRBJ1-5, with D tentatively TRBD1 (6 bases). The CDR3 totals 13 residues. From germline, CDR1 is KGHDR and CDR2 SFDVKD. Between the trimmed V and J ends, which lost 6 bases and 5 bases, there was a span of 10 bases. The CDR3: CATSQGLHQPQHF. The CDR3 DNA is TGTGCCACCAGTCAGGGGTTGCATCAGCCCCAGCATTTT.

CDR3 amino acids: CASSIAPRRPSTDTQYF. The CDR3 region has the DNA TGTGCCAGTAGTATAGCACCGAGGAGGCCTAGCACAGATACGCAGTATTTT. V and J are TRBV19 and TRBJ2-3; TRBD2 might be the D (5 bases). Germline CDR1 is LNHDA and CDR2 is SQIVND (reference sequence). This CDR3 is built from 17 residues. Between the trimmed V and J ends, which lost 1 base and 0 bases, there was a span of 14 bases.

CDR3 sequence: CASSSDLGEQPQHF. The CDR3 DNA reads as TGTGCCAGCAGCTCCGACCTAGGGGAACAGCCCCAGCATTTT. The chain recombines TRBV7-9 with TRBJ1-5, with D tentatively TRBD1 (5 bases). Germline values: CDR1 SEHNR, CDR2 FQNEAQ (reference sequence). Trimming stripped 4 bases from V and 7 bases from J, with 14 bases between. This CDR3 is built from 14 residues.

This clone was seen a single time. This chain uses TRBV5-1 with TRBJ2-6; weak D call: TRBD1 (6 bases). Germline lookup yields CDR1 SGHRS and CDR2 YFSETQ. V lost 4 bases and J lost 0, with 23 bases in between. The CDR3 sequence is 20 residues long. The CDR3 protein is CASSPSEITGHSSGANVLTF. The DNA for the CDR3 is TGCGCCAGCAGCCCAAGTGAAATCACGGGACATAGCTCTGGGGCCAACGTCCTGACTTTC.

The chain is built from TRBV10-3 and TRBJ2-2; TRBD2 agrees at 8 bases. The CDR3 is 15 residues long. V dropped 3 bases and J dropped 3; count of bases not matched to a gene: 3. CDR1 is ENHRY and CDR2 is SYGVKD in the germline V gene. CDR3 in DNA: TGTGCCATCAGTGAAGCGGGAGTGTACACCGGGGAGCTGTTTTTT. Encoded protein: CAISEAGVYTGELFF.

This chain connects TRBV10-3 to TRBJ2-7, with D perhaps matching TRBD2 (5 bases). This CDR3 is built from 14 residues. Germline V gene lookup returns CDR1 ENHRY and CDR2 SYGVKD. Trimming shortened V by 4 bases and J by 3 bases, and 13 bases separated the two germline ends. The CDR3 DNA reads as TGTGCCATCAGTGGGACTCTCACAAACTACGAGCAGTACTTC. Protein sequence: CAISGTLTNYEQYF.

The V gene is TRBV7-9, the J gene TRBJ1-1; TRBD1 matches 7 bases. J gave up 0 bases and V 7 bases, and 8 bases lay outside the gene matches. The length of the CDR3 is 15 residues. The germline CDR1 and CDR2 sequences are SEHNR and FQNEAQ (reference sequence). CDR3 nucleotide sequence: TGTGCCAGCACCTTCCTAAGGGGGCTGAACACTGAAGCTTTCTTT. Protein: CASTFLRGLNTEAFF.

The chain is built from TRBV6-2 or TRBV6-3 and TRBJ2-1; D remains ambiguous. The CDR3 consists of 13 residues. Germline lookup yields CDR1 MNHEY and CDR2 SVGEGT. Trimming left V 2 bases short and J 4 bases short, with 6 bases between. The CDR3 nucleotides read TGTGCCAGCAGTTACAGCAGGTACAATGAGCAGTTCTTC. It translates to CASSYSRYNEQFF.

The J gene is TRBJ2-1, the V gene TRBV9; TRBD2 aligns across 7 bases. Germline CDR1 reads SGDLS; CDR2 reads YYNGEE. This CDR3 spans 16 amino acids. Germline trimming cut 2 bases from V and 9 bases from J; bases unmatched to any gene: 14. CDR3 residues: CASSVISGRAVGEQFF. The CDR3 region has the DNA TGTGCCAGCAGCGTCATTTCGGGGAGGGCCGTCGGTGAGCAGTTCTTC. Together with reference TRBV9 and TRBJ2-1, the CDR3 gives the full variable domain: DSGVTQTPKHLITATGQRVTLRCSPRSGDLSVYWYQQSLDQGLQFLIQYYNGEERAKGNILERFSAQQFPDLHSELNLSSLELGDSALYFCASSVISGRAVGEQFFGPGTRLTVL.

V gene TRBV5-6 combines with J gene TRBJ1-1; D not resolved. With 1 base removed from V and 0 bases from J, the gap between germline ends came to 7 bases. Germline values: CDR1 SGHDT, CDR2 YYEEEE. This CDR3 region has 14 residues. The CDR3 here is CASSLSPVNTEAFF. The CDR3 nucleotides read TGTGCCAGCAGCTTGAGTCCAGTGAACACTGAAGCTTTCTTT.